What follows are 32 T cell receptor beta chains derived from one specimen sequenced in a study of blood T cell repertoires in COVID-19. The assay was immunoSEQ multiplex PCR, and TCRdb's table has in-frame clones only and misses some. The data hold fewer than 250,000 clones, with almost 85% observed a single time. Sample: peripheral blood. These receptors all stem from a man aged 50 or older with acute or convalescent COVID-19.

The chain combines TRBV7-6 with TRBJ1-3, with 7 bases fitting TRBD1. The CDR3 length is 16 residues. CDR1 is SGHVS and CDR2 is FNYEAQ in the germline V gene. Losses at the gene ends were 1 base for V and 0 bases for J; bases not matched to a gene: 3. CDR3 loop: CASSLEGAYSGNTIYF. The CDR3 DNA sequence: TGTGCCAGCAGCTTAGAGGGGGCATACTCTGGAAACACCATATATTTT.

The chain uses TRBV6-5 and TRBJ2-2, with a possible D match to TRBD2 (5 bases). The CDR3 runs 15 residues. V was trimmed by 6 bases and J by 3 bases, leaving 14 bases between them. Germline CDR1 is MNHEY and CDR2 is SVGAGI. The CDR3 DNA reads as TGTGCCAGCAGATACGGTATCGGGGACACCGGGGAGCTGTTTTTT. Translation: CASRYGIGDTGELFF.

The CDR3 DNA sequence: TGTGCCAGCAGTTTAGTCCTAGGGGCGCGCAACGAGCAGTACTTC. Its protein product is CASSLVLGARNEQYF. The chain combines TRBV28 with TRBJ2-7; D is perhaps TRBD1 (5 bases). Germline loops: CDR1 MDHEN, CDR2 SYDVKM. The CDR3 length is 15 residues. The V end lost 2 bases, the J end lost 5 bases, and 16 bases lay between the germline ends.

The chain carries TRBV27 and TRBJ2-3; D remains unclear. V lost 5 bases to trimming and J lost 6 bases, with 18 bases between them. The CDR3 length is 15 residues. Per the germline V gene, CDR1 is MNHEY and CDR2 is SMNVEV (reference sequence). CDR3 amino acids: CASSPVSRSSDTQYF. DNA for the CDR3: TGTGCCAGCAGTCCCGTTTCCCGGTCCTCCGATACGCAGTATTTT.

This clone occurred a few times. This chain connects TRBV12-3 or TRBV12-4 to TRBJ1-4, with D perhaps TRBD1 (6 bases). The CDR3 has 12 residues. V lost 6 bases to trimming and J lost 5 bases, with 7 bases between them. The CDR3 sequence is CASRRGNEKLFF. CDR3 bases: TGTGCCAGCAGGAGGGGGAATGAAAAACTGTTTTTT.

This clone was seen more than once but under ten times. As DNA, the CDR3 is TGTGCCAGCAGTTTATTCAACCCCAGGGGAAGAACAGCGCGTGGCTACACCTTC. As protein: CASSLFNPRGRTARGYTF. This chain uses TRBV28 with TRBJ1-2; D may be TRBD1 (6 bases). CDR1 and CDR2 from the germline V gene are MDHEN and SYDVKM. The CDR3 is 18 residues long. The V gene lost 1 base and the J gene lost 7 bases, with 25 bases spanning the gap.

This chain uses TRBV5-6 with TRBJ2-5, with D possibly being TRBD2 (5 bases). The germline CDR1 and CDR2 sequences are SGHDT and YYEEEE. Trimming removed 0 bases from V and 5 bases from J, with 11 bases in between. The CDR3 loop spans 14 amino acids. CDR3 DNA: TGTGCCAGCAGCTTGGGAAAGAGGAGGGAGACCCAGTACTTC. This gives the protein CASSLGKRRETQYF.

This clone was observed once. The chain links TRBV12-3 or TRBV12-4 to TRBJ1-6; the D gene is possibly TRBD1 (6 bases). CDR3 length: 13 amino acids. V lost 8 bases and J lost 10, with 15 bases in between. CDR3 sequence reads: CASGRAGVSPLHF. CDR3 coding DNA: TGTGCCAGCGGGAGGGCAGGGGTGTCACCCCTCCACTTT.

The J gene is TRBJ1-1, the V gene TRBV28, with a tentative D call TRBD1 (5 bases). V lost 5 bases and J 7 bases, leaving 14 bases between the germline ends. Per the germline V gene, CDR1 is MDHEN and CDR2 is SYDVKM. The CDR3 extends over 13 amino acids. The CDR3: CASSLPERGEAFF. For the CDR3, the DNA is TGTGCCAGCAGTCTCCCTGAAAGGGGTGAAGCTTTCTTT.

The chain has TRBV6-1 and TRBJ2-2, with a possible D match to TRBD2 (5 bases). The CDR3 consists of 14 residues. The ends were cut back, 3 bases at V and 5 bases at J, with 10 bases in the middle. CDR1 is MNHNS and CDR2 is SASEGT in the germline V gene. CDR3 DNA sequence: TGTGCCAGCAGTGAGGAGGTTTGGACCGGGGAGCTGTTTTTT. Protein product: CASSEEVWTGELFF.

CDR3 in DNA: TGTGCCAGCAGCTTAGGGACAGCTCTCGGTGATAATTCACCCCTCCACTTT. Its translation: CASSLGTALGDNSPLHF. The chain employs TRBV7-9 and TRBJ1-6; D might be TRBD1 (6 bases). This CDR3 is 17 amino acids long. The germline gives CDR1 SEHNR, CDR2 FQNEAQ (reference sequence). The germline V and J ends were trimmed by 1 base and 5 bases, with 15 bases remaining between them.

The rearrangement uses TRBV7-2 and TRBJ2-3; 12 nucleotides line up with TRBD2. The CDR3 is made up of 17 amino acids. Germline trimming cut 5 bases from V and 3 bases from J; bases unmatched to any gene: 9. The germline CDR1 and CDR2 sequences are SGHTA and FQGNSA. The chain's CDR3 is CASSQRGLAGPTDTQYF. CDR3 nucleotide sequence: TGTGCCAGCAGCCAACGTGGACTAGCGGGGCCTACAGATACGCAGTATTTT.

This chain links TRBV7-3 with TRBJ2-2; 8 bases map to TRBD1. J lost 2 bases, V lost 4 bases, and 3 bases had no gene match. This CDR3 has 15 residues. The germline V gene has CDR1 SGHTA and CDR2 FQGTGA. Here the CDR3 DNA reads TGTGCCAGCAGCTGGACAGGGACCAACACCGGGGAGCTGTTTTTT. It encodes CASSWTGTNTGELFF.

For the CDR3, the DNA is TGTGCCAGCAGCTTCCAGTCGGGGGGCTACACCTTC. Translated: CASSFQSGGYTF. The J gene is TRBJ1-2, the V gene TRBV11-2; D remains ambiguous. CDR1 and CDR2 (germline): SGHAT, FQNNGV. The V gene lost 3 bases and the J gene lost 8 bases, with 10 bases spanning the gap. The CDR3 covers 12 residues.

This chain links TRBV11-2 with TRBJ2-5; 8 bases are shared with TRBD1. This CDR3 spans 15 amino acids. V gave up 6 bases and J gave up 5 bases; unmatched junction bases: 11. The germline V gene encodes CDR1 SGHAT and CDR2 FQNNGV. The CDR3 sequence is CASRRGQGAWETQYF. Here the CDR3 DNA reads TGTGCCAGCAGACGAGGGCAGGGGGCTTGGGAGACCCAGTACTTC.

The rearrangement uses TRBV4-1 and TRBJ2-1, with 9 bases lining up with TRBD2. Germline-derived CDR1 and CDR2 are MGHRA and YSYEKL. This CDR3 comprises 16 residues. V trimming: 0 bases; J trimming: 8 bases; junction bases outside the gene matches: 8. CDR3: CASSQDLGGREDEQFF. The DNA of the CDR3 is TGCGCCAGCAGCCAAGATCTGGGCGGGAGGGAGGATGAGCAGTTCTTC.

The chain recombines TRBV10-1 with TRBJ2-7, with TRBD1 as a possible D gene (7 bases). The V and J ends lost 3 bases and 3 bases respectively, with 15 bases between them. Germline V gene lookup returns CDR1 WNHNN and CDR2 SYGVQD (reference sequence). The CDR3 is made up of 15 amino acids. Here the CDR3 DNA reads TGCGCCAGCAGTGATGGAGGGACAGCAAACTACGAGCAGTACTTC. It encodes CASSDGGTANYEQYF.

The gene calls are TRBV29-1 and TRBJ2-1, with 7 bases lining up with TRBD1. CDR3 length: 15 residues. Germline trimming cut 4 bases from V and 2 bases from J; bases unmatched to any gene: 8. Germline V CDR1 and CDR2: SQVTM, ANQGSEA. CDR3 DNA sequence: TGCAGCGTTGTTAGACAGGGCAGGACCTACAATGAGCAGTTCTTC. As protein: CSVVRQGRTYNEQFF.

The J gene is TRBJ1-2, the V gene TRBV5-6; 8 nucleotides match TRBD1. Germline V lookup: CDR1 SGHDT, CDR2 YYEEEE. This CDR3 is 15 amino acids long. V trimming: 8 bases; J trimming: 7 bases; junction bases outside the gene matches: 16. CDR3 nucleotides: TGTGCCAGTCCGGGACAGGACTTCAGATTGGGTGGCTACACCTTC. It translates to CASPGQDFRLGGYTF.

This chain links TRBV5-4 with TRBJ2-7; 8 nucleotides agree with TRBD2. The length of the CDR3 is 14 residues. Germline loops: CDR1 SGHNT, CDR2 YYREEE (reference sequence). The ends lost 0 bases at V and 4 bases at J; junction bases unmatched: 3. The CDR3: CASSLAGGQYEQYF. CDR3 nucleotide sequence: TGTGCCAGCAGCTTGGCGGGGGGGCAGTACGAGCAGTACTTC. The whole variable domain, filled in from reference TRBV5-4 and TRBJ2-7, reads ETGVTQSPTHLIKTRGQQVTLRCSSQSGHNTVSWYQQALGQGPQFIFQYYREEENGRGNFPPRFSGLQFPNYSSELNVNALELDDSALYLCASSLAGGQYEQYFGPGTRLTVT.

The chain employs TRBV9 and TRBJ2-7; 15 bases are shared with TRBD2. Germline V gives CDR1 SGDLS, CDR2 YYNGEE. This CDR3 is built from 16 residues. V was clipped by 3 bases and J by 2 bases; unmatched bases: 3. This CDR3 is CASSEGLAGGAYEQYF. In nucleotides, the CDR3 is TGTGCCAGCAGCGAGGGACTAGCGGGAGGCGCCTACGAGCAGTACTTC.

The chain links TRBV4-1 to TRBJ2-1, with 7 bases lining up with TRBD2. Trimming at V came to 1 base and at J to 8 bases, leaving 8 bases not matched to a gene. CDR1 is MGHRA, CDR2 YSYEKL, per germline. This CDR3 comprises 15 residues. The CDR3 DNA reads as TGCGCCAGCAGCCAAGGGGGTGGACTAGGTCATGAGCAGTTCTTC. As protein: CASSQGGGLGHEQFF.

CDR3 nucleotides: TGTGCCAGCAGCCAATCCCCAGTGGCAGGGGTTGAAAAACTGTTTTTT. Its translation: CASSQSPVAGVEKLFF. The V gene is TRBV3-1 (or the pseudogene TRBV3-2), the J gene TRBJ1-4; TRBD1 might be the D (6 bases). V was pared by 2 bases and J by 7 bases, with 17 bases between. There are 16 residues in the CDR3. The germline V gene encodes CDR1 LGHDT and CDR2 YNNKEL (reference sequence).

The gene calls are TRBV4-1 and TRBJ2-2; the match to TRBD1 covers 7 bases. CDR1 MGHRA and CDR2 YSYEKL come from the germline V gene. J was trimmed by 5 bases and V by 8 bases; bases with no gene match: 14. The CDR3 contains 16 residues. The CDR3 DNA reads TGCGCCAGCTCCAACCAGGGGGTGGGACCGACCGGGGAGCTGTTTTTT. This gives the protein CASSNQGVGPTGELFF.

This clone has only a few counts. The V gene is TRBV5-1, the J gene TRBJ1-3; D may be TRBD1 (5 bases). Germline V gene lookup returns CDR1 SGHRS and CDR2 YFSETQ. The germline V and J ends were trimmed by 4 bases and 0 bases, with 11 bases remaining between them. This CDR3 is 15 amino acids long. CDR3 DNA: TGCGCCAGCAGCACGGACACCAACTCTGGAAACACCATATATTTT. Its translation is CASSTDTNSGNTIYF. The full variable domain, with the rest looked up from reference TRBV5-1 and TRBJ1-3, is KAGVTQTPRYLIKTRGQQVTLSCSPISGHRSVSWYQQTPGQGLQFLFEYFSETQRNKGNFPGRFSGRQFSNSRSEMNVSTLELGDSALYLCASSTDTNSGNTIYFGEGSWLTVV.

In the case of this clone: Possible read error: a much larger clone is one base away. The chain recombines TRBV7-9 with TRBJ2-2; D may be TRBD2 (5 bases). V was cut by 5 bases and J by 1 base, with 14 bases left in between. CDR3 length: 16 amino acids. Germline CDR1 is SEHNR and CDR2 is FQNEAQ (reference sequence). The CDR3 region is CASSPSFKVNTGELFF. Here the CDR3 DNA reads TGTGCCAGCAGCCCTAGCTTTAAGGTGAACACCGGGGAGCTGTTTTTT.

This clone came up a few times. The CDR3 protein is CASSIGTGSSPQHF. CDR3 DNA: TGTGCCAGTAGTATAGGGACAGGTTCCTCCCCCCAGCATTTT. The chain joins TRBV19 to TRBJ1-5; 7 bases map to TRBD1. Germline CDR1 and CDR2: LNHDA and SQIVND (reference sequence). The CDR3 totals 14 residues. The V gene end was trimmed by 1 base and the J gene end by 10 bases; junction bases not matched to a gene: 7.

This chain connects TRBV6-1 to TRBJ2-3; TRBD2 aligns across 11 bases. CDR1 is MNHNS and CDR2 is SASEGT in the germline V gene. Trimming took 4 bases from V and 0 from J; bases not matched to a gene: 3. This CDR3 has 16 amino acids. The CDR3 loop reads CASSVTSGDSTDTQYF. The CDR3 bases are TGTGCCAGCAGTGTGACTAGCGGGGATAGCACAGATACGCAGTATTTT.

CDR3 amino acids: CASSLADRGYGYTF. CDR3 DNA: TGCGCCAGCAGCTTGGCCGACAGGGGCTATGGCTACACCTTC. V gene TRBV5-1 combines with J gene TRBJ1-2, with 8 nucleotides matching TRBD1. With 0 bases clipped from V and 4 bases from J, the junction kept 2 bases outside the gene matches. Germline V gives CDR1 SGHRS, CDR2 YFSETQ. The CDR3 spans 14 residues. Based on the CDR3 plus reference TRBV5-1 and TRBJ1-2, the full variable domain is KAGVTQTPRYLIKTRGQQVTLSCSPISGHRSVSWYQQTPGQGLQFLFEYFSETQRNKGNFPGRFSGRQFSNSRSEMNVSTLELGDSALYLCASSLADRGYGYTFGSGTRLTVV.

V is TRBV28 and J is TRBJ2-7; TRBD2 is a possible D gene (5 bases). V dropped 6 bases and J dropped 2 bases, with 14 bases sitting between them. Germline loops: CDR1 MDHEN, CDR2 SYDVKM. The CDR3 contains 14 residues. CDR3 in amino acids: CASRKREGTYEQYF. CDR3 bases: TGTGCCAGCAGGAAGCGAGAGGGAACCTACGAGCAGTACTTC.

This clone was observed a single time. The chain joins TRBV5-1 to TRBJ1-4; tentatively, D is TRBD1 (6 bases). V was cut by 1 base and J by 2 bases, with 9 bases left in between. There are 15 residues in the CDR3. Germline V gene data show CDR1 as SGHRS and CDR2 as YFSETQ. The chain's CDR3 is CASSLRGGTNEKLFF. In nucleotides, the CDR3 is TGCGCCAGCAGCTTGCGGGGGGGCACTAATGAAAAACTGTTTTTT.

This clone was picked up a small number of times. The chain is built from TRBV27 and TRBJ2-7; no firm D call. The germline V and J ends were trimmed by 0 bases and 2 bases, with 5 bases remaining between them. This CDR3 contains 13 residues. Germline V gene sequence: CDR1 MNHEY, CDR2 SMNVEV (reference sequence). The CDR3 sequence: CASSLSATYEQYF. CDR3 DNA sequence: TGTGCCAGCAGTTTATCCGCGACCTACGAGCAGTACTTC.